Following are 30 T cell receptor beta chains from one sample sequenced in a study of graft-versus-host responses after intestinal transplantation. Lymphocytes (intraepithelial and lamina propria) were released by processing the graft tissue. TCRdb's copy holds only in-frame clones and misses some; the assay was immunoSEQ multiplex PCR. The sample has some 4,000 clones, around three quarters seen once. The sample here was ileum tissue, taken just under 350 days after intestinal transplantation. Every receptor here comes from a human patient who received an intestinal transplant, so some T cells may come from the graft donor.

This clone occurred once. The V and J genes are TRBV6-1 and TRBJ2-1; D might be TRBD2 (5 bases). Germline CDR1 MNHNS, CDR2 SASEGT. Between the trimmed V and J ends, which lost 2 bases and 10 bases, there was a span of 18 bases. CDR3 length: 15 amino acids. The DNA of the CDR3 is TGTGCCAGCAGTGAACGGGATAGTAGAACGAGAGAGCAGTTCTTC. This sequence encodes CASSERDSRTREQFF.

This chain uses TRBV11-1 with TRBJ1-4, with no clear D. There are 16 residues in the CDR3. V lost 6 bases and J lost 7, with 21 bases in between. Per the germline V gene, CDR1 is SGHAT and CDR2 is FQDESV (reference sequence). CDR3 region: CASSFDGRTRGEKLFF. CDR3 DNA: TGTGCCAGCAGTTTCGACGGCCGGACTCGGGGTGAAAAACTGTTTTTT.

This clone was seen only once. The chain links TRBV20-1 to TRBJ2-7; D is unclear. This CDR3 contains 11 residues. V was cut by 4 bases and J by 3 bases, with 7 bases left in between. CDR1 is DFQATT, CDR2 SNEGSKA, per germline (reference sequence). Here the CDR3 DNA reads TGCAGTGCTATCACTGGCTACGAGCAGTACTTC. Translated, it gives CSAITGYEQYF.

This rearrangement joins TRBV2 to TRBJ2-3, with D perhaps matching TRBD1 (5 bases). The germline V and J ends were trimmed by 4 bases and 0 bases, with 14 bases remaining between them. Germline CDR1 SNHLY, CDR2 FYNNEI. The CDR3 has 16 residues. The CDR3 bases are TGTGCCAGCAGTGGATCTGTAGGGGATAGCACAGATACGCAGTATTTT. Translation gives CASSGSVGDSTDTQYF.

The V gene is TRBV6-6, the J gene TRBJ1-1; TRBD1 agrees at 7 bases. The CDR3 consists of 13 residues. From germline, CDR1 is MNHNY and CDR2 SVGAGI (reference sequence). The V and J ends lost 7 bases and 1 base, in that order; junction bases with no gene match: 3. CDR3 in amino acids: CASTRTGNTEAFF. CDR3 nucleotides: TGTGCCAGCACCAGGACAGGGAACACTGAAGCTTTCTTT.

This clone has just one count. This chain links TRBV28 with TRBJ1-1; no firm D call. This CDR3 is built from 12 residues. V gave up 3 bases and J gave up 4 bases, with 6 bases separating them. Germline CDR1 MDHEN, CDR2 SYDVKM. The CDR3 reads CASSFTRTEAFF. The CDR3 nucleotides are TGTGCCAGCAGTTTTACTCGCACTGAAGCTTTCTTT.

The chain links TRBV29-1 to TRBJ2-7, with D possibly being TRBD2 (5 bases). This CDR3 has 12 residues. V was cut by 5 bases and J by 2 bases, with 10 bases left in between. Germline V lookup: CDR1 SQVTM, CDR2 ANQGSEA. CDR3 coding DNA: TGCAGCGTTCTAGCCGCTACCTACGAGCAGTACTTC. As protein: CSVLAATYEQYF.

This clone is deemed medium-sized (0.01 to 0.1%). V usage is TRBV19 and J usage is TRBJ1-1, with a weak D call TRBD1 (5 bases). Per the germline V gene, CDR1 is LNHDA and CDR2 is SQIVND (reference sequence). This CDR3 has 14 amino acids. Trimming pared 5 bases from V and 0 bases from J, leaving 10 bases between. CDR3 nucleotides: TGTGCCAGTAGTCACGGGGGAGTGAACACTGAAGCTTTCTTT. It translates to CASSHGGVNTEAFF.

This clone has a handful of counts. V usage is TRBV7-9 and J usage is TRBJ2-5, with TRBD2 identical over 14 bases. CDR3 length equals 16 residues. Germline CDR1 is SEHNR and CDR2 is FQNEAQ (reference sequence). V shed 5 bases and J 3 bases; nucleotides not matched to a gene: 5. CDR3 in amino acids: CASSRGLAGAKETQYF. The CDR3 DNA sequence: TGTGCCAGCAGCCGGGGACTAGCGGGGGCCAAAGAGACCCAGTACTTC.

This chain uses TRBV19 with TRBJ2-2; D is perhaps TRBD2 (7 bases). V dropped 7 bases and J dropped 7 bases, with 22 bases sitting between them. The germline V gene encodes CDR1 LNHDA and CDR2 SQIVND (reference sequence). The CDR3 spans 16 residues. The CDR3 bases are TGTGCCAGTAACTCAGGCCGGGGAGGGGGTATCGGGGAGCTGTTTTTT. Protein: CASNSGRGGGIGELFF.

This chain links TRBV28 with TRBJ2-4, with 10 positions matching TRBD2. The CDR3 runs 18 residues. V lost 6 bases, J lost 0 bases, and 11 bases stayed unmatched. Germline V gene data show CDR1 as MDHEN and CDR2 as SYDVKM. CDR3 sequence (DNA): TGTGCCAGCAGCCCGGGACTAGCGATCCTCCTAGCCAAAAACATTCAGTACTTC. Translated, it gives CASSPGLAILLAKNIQYF.

This clone came up a few times. V is TRBV9 and J is TRBJ1-1, with TRBD1 matching over 7 bases. The CDR3 is 14 residues long. Germline V gives CDR1 SGDLS, CDR2 YYNGEE. The V and J ends lost 0 bases and 2 bases, in that order; junction bases with no gene match: 1. In DNA form, the CDR3 reads TGTGCCAGCAGCGTAGAAGGGGGCAACACTGAAGCTTTCTTT. This gives the protein CASSVEGGNTEAFF.

This rearrangement joins TRBV5-1 to TRBJ2-7; 8 bases are a match to TRBD2. This CDR3 is built from 14 residues. V lost 1 base to trimming and J lost 5 bases; unmatched junction nucleotides: 5. CDR1 is SGHRS, CDR2 YFSETQ, per germline. CDR3 loop: CASSLSAGAHEQYF. In DNA form, the CDR3 reads TGCGCCAGCAGCTTGTCAGCGGGAGCCCACGAGCAGTACTTC.

The CDR3 region is CASRTNRGSYEQYF. DNA of the CDR3: TGTGCCAGCAGAACGAACAGGGGATCCTACGAGCAGTACTTC. The J gene is TRBJ2-7, the V gene TRBV27; 7 positions match TRBD1. The V and J ends lost 6 bases and 1 base, in that order; junction bases with no gene match: 6. Per the germline V gene, CDR1 is MNHEY and CDR2 is SMNVEV (reference sequence). The CDR3 is made up of 14 amino acids.

The chain uses TRBV5-6 and TRBJ2-4, with D maybe TRBD1 (5 bases). CDR1 is SGHDT and CDR2 is YYEEEE in the germline V gene. The length of the CDR3 is 15 residues. Trimming pared 3 bases from V and 2 bases from J, leaving 12 bases between. This chain's CDR3 is CASSSLQDPKNIQYF. The CDR3, as DNA: TGTGCCAGCAGCTCGTTACAGGACCCCAAAAACATTCAGTACTTC.

This sequence joins TRBV9 and TRBJ2-3; D might be TRBD1 (6 bases). The germline CDR1 and CDR2 sequences are SGDLS and YYNGEE. V lost 0 bases, J lost 0 bases, and 8 bases lay in between. The CDR3 is made up of 15 amino acids. This chain's CDR3 is CASSVGTASTDTQYF. The CDR3 DNA follows: TGTGCCAGCAGCGTAGGGACAGCTAGCACAGATACGCAGTATTTT.

The chain joins TRBV6-5 to TRBJ2-7, with D perhaps TRBD2 (5 bases). The CDR3 is 15 residues long. Germline loops: CDR1 MNHEY, CDR2 SVGAGI. Between the trimmed V and J ends, which lost 0 bases and 0 bases, there was a span of 9 bases. The CDR3, as DNA: TGTGCCAGCAGTTACTCGCGACGGGGCTCCTACGAGCAGTACTTC. Translated: CASSYSRRGSYEQYF.

V gene TRBV19 combines with J gene TRBJ2-6; D perhaps matches TRBD1 (5 bases). The V end lost 7 bases, the J end lost 0 bases, and 10 bases lay between the germline ends. The CDR3 is 15 residues long. In germline, CDR1 is LNHDA, CDR2 SQIVND (reference sequence). Written as DNA, the CDR3 is TGTGCCAGTACAAGACAGCTCTCTGGGGCCAACGTCCTGACTTTC. It codes for CASTRQLSGANVLTF.

The J gene is TRBJ1-6, the V gene TRBV27, with 8 bases matching TRBD1. Per the germline V gene, CDR1 is MNHEY and CDR2 is SMNVEV (reference sequence). J gave up 10 bases and V 3 bases, and 11 bases lay outside the gene matches. The CDR3 runs to 16 residues. CDR3 protein: CASSLVGQGAKSPLHF. The CDR3, as DNA: TGTGCCAGCAGTTTGGTCGGGCAGGGGGCAAAATCACCCCTCCACTTT.

V gene TRBV6-6 combines with J gene TRBJ2-2, with a weak D call TRBD2 (6 bases). The germline V gene encodes CDR1 MNHNY and CDR2 SVGAGI (reference sequence). V dropped 2 bases and J dropped 6 bases, with 16 bases sitting between them. The CDR3 covers 16 residues. CDR3 nucleotide sequence: TGTGCCAGCAGTTACGTCCAGGCCGGAGGGCCCGGGGAGCTGTTTTTT. It is translated as CASSYVQAGGPGELFF.

A few counts support this clone. V usage is TRBV6-5 and J usage is TRBJ1-1; maybe TRBD1 (5 bases). This CDR3 comprises 14 residues. Trimming left V 4 bases short and J 4 bases short, with 13 bases between. Germline V gene data show CDR1 as MNHEY and CDR2 as SVGAGI. The CDR3 spells CASSFRGSVTEAFF. The CDR3 nucleotides are TGTGCCAGCAGTTTTCGGGGGTCGGTCACTGAAGCTTTCTTT.

This clone was found a few times. The J gene is TRBJ1-2, the V gene TRBV28; D call uncertain. Between the trimmed V and J ends, which lost 1 base and 4 bases, there was a span of 10 bases. The CDR3 extends over 14 amino acids. The germline V gene has CDR1 MDHEN and CDR2 SYDVKM. In DNA, the CDR3 is TGTGCCAGCAGTTTATCTCGGGGAGGCTATGGCTACACCTTC. It encodes CASSLSRGGYGYTF.

The chain is built from TRBV5-4 and TRBJ2-3, with D maybe TRBD1 (5 bases). This CDR3 contains 14 residues. Trimming stripped 6 bases from V and 4 bases from J, with 15 bases between. Germline assignment: CDR1 SGHNT and CDR2 YYREEE (reference sequence). The CDR3 sequence: CASTDSKGADTQYF. CDR3 in DNA: TGTGCCAGCACCGATTCCAAAGGGGCAGATACGCAGTATTTT.

The rearrangement joins TRBV14 to TRBJ2-3, with D hard to call. Looked up from germline, CDR1 is SGHDN and CDR2 is FVKESK. The CDR3 has 15 residues. Trimming removed 1 base at V and 0 bases at J, with 8 bases between. The CDR3 loop is CASSQATTSTDTQYF. The CDR3 coding sequence is TGTGCCAGCAGCCAAGCGACGACTAGCACAGATACGCAGTATTTT.

The chain combines TRBV19 with TRBJ1-1; 9 bases match TRBD1. The CDR3 is made up of 15 amino acids. Germline values: CDR1 LNHDA, CDR2 SQIVND (reference sequence). Trimming took 6 bases from V and 4 from J; bases not matched to a gene: 9. CDR3 nucleotide sequence: TGTGCCAGTAGAAAACAGGGGGCCTCAAGCACTGAAGCTTTCTTT. Translation: CASRKQGASSTEAFF.

The gene calls are TRBV29-1 and TRBJ1-2; 7 bases line up with TRBD1. Germline values: CDR1 SQVTM, CDR2 ANQGSEA. The CDR3 runs 13 residues. Trimming cost V 4 bases and J 6 bases; bases outside gene matches: 8. The CDR3 region has the DNA TGCAGCGTTGGAGAGGGGGCGGTGGATGGCTACACCTTC. It is translated as CSVGEGAVDGYTF.

This clone has a handful of counts. The DNA for the CDR3 is TGTGCCAGCAGCTTAGAACAGGGGGAAAAACTGTTTTTT. Residues: CASSLEQGEKLFF. The V gene is TRBV5-4, the J gene TRBJ1-4; 7 nucleotides match TRBD1. With 2 bases clipped from V and 8 bases from J, the junction kept 3 bases outside the gene matches. The CDR3 runs to 13 residues. Per germline, CDR1 SGHNT and CDR2 YYREEE (reference sequence).

The V gene is TRBV19, the J gene TRBJ2-7; the match to TRBD2 covers 10 bases. V was clipped by 5 bases and J by 4 bases; unmatched bases: 11. The CDR3 runs to 16 residues. In germline, CDR1 is LNHDA, CDR2 SQIVND (reference sequence). CDR3 bases: TGTGCCAGTAGTCCCAGACGCACTAGCGGGAATTACGAGCAGTACTTC. Translated: CASSPRRTSGNYEQYF. The full variable domain, its missing parts supplied by reference TRBV19 and TRBJ2-7, is DGGITQSPKYLFRKEGQNVTLSCEQNLNHDAMYWYRQDPGQGLRLIYYSQIVNDFQKGDIAEGYSVSREKKESFPLTVTSAQKNPTAFYLCASSPRRTSGNYEQYFGPGTRLTVT.

This chain joins TRBV28 and TRBJ2-7; possible D gene TRBD1, 5 bases. Germline V gene data show CDR1 as MDHEN and CDR2 as SYDVKM. CDR3 length: 14 amino acids. V was cut by 1 base and J by 1 base, with 8 bases left in between. CDR3 loop: CASSLSDNSYEQYF. The CDR3 DNA sequence: TGTGCCAGCAGTTTATCGGACAATTCCTACGAGCAGTACTTC.

V usage is TRBV12-5 and J usage is TRBJ1-1, with D possibly matching TRBD1 (5 bases). Germline CDR1 is LGHNT and CDR2 is FRNRAP. CDR3 size: 15 residues. The V end was cut by 5 bases, the J end by 5 bases, with 18 bases between. Here the CDR3 DNA reads TGTGCTAGTGGTCCAGACGGGGGACGATGGACTGAAGCTTTCTTT. It is translated as CASGPDGGRWTEAFF.